Each of the 6 T cell receptor beta chains below was sequenced from the same sample in a study of cytomegalovirus exposure and HLA in healthy donors. The PCR had 60 Vbeta and 13 Jbeta primers. The table came from immunoSEQ multiplex PCR; TCRdb's copy has only in-frame clones and leaves some out. This sample's clone table lists more than 35,000 clones. The sample was PBMCs. These receptors originate from a man aged 30 to 39 in good health and CMV-seronegative.

The chain has TRBV27 and TRBJ2-1, with a tentative D call TRBD2 (7 bases). The CDR3 has 14 amino acids. Germline lookup yields CDR1 MNHEY and CDR2 SMNVEV (reference sequence). Deletions cut 6 bases from V and 6 bases from J, with 15 bases between. The CDR3 DNA is TGTGCCAGCAGGGTGGCGGGGGCAGCCAATGAGCAGTTCTTC. Its protein product is CASRVAGAANEQFF.

The chain carries TRBV29-1 and TRBJ2-1; the D gene is possibly TRBD1 (6 bases). The CDR3 has 14 amino acids. In germline, CDR1 is SQVTM, CDR2 ANQGSEA. V was cut by 4 bases and J by 8 bases, with 18 bases left in between. CDR3 nucleotide sequence: TGCAGCGTTGCAACAGGGCCCCCTGGCCATGAGCAGTTCTTC. Residues: CSVATGPPGHEQFF.

The J gene is TRBJ1-6, the V gene TRBV6-5; TRBD1 agrees at 10 bases. This CDR3 has 14 residues. V dropped 5 bases and J dropped 7; count of bases not matched to a gene: 2. Germline V CDR1 and CDR2: MNHEY, SVGAGI. CDR3 loop: CASSRTGGNSPLHF. The CDR3 region has the DNA TGTGCCAGCAGTAGGACAGGGGGAAATTCACCCCTCCACTTT.

This chain links TRBV5-1 with TRBJ2-5; tentatively, D is TRBD1 (5 bases). CDR1 and CDR2 (germline): SGHRS, YFSETQ. V was clipped by 1 base and J by 2 bases, with 15 bases between them. The CDR3 is made up of 16 amino acids. The CDR3 DNA reads TGCGCCAGCAGCTTGCATTTTCGGACAAAACAAGAGACCCAGTACTTC. Its translation: CASSLHFRTKQETQYF.

This chain joins TRBV4-3 and TRBJ1-2, with D maybe TRBD1 (5 bases). Between the trimmed V and J ends, which lost 0 bases and 8 bases, there was a span of 16 bases. Germline lookup yields CDR1 LGHNA and CDR2 YSLEER. The CDR3 consists of 15 residues. The chain's CDR3 is CASSQEVSRARGYTF. CDR3 coding DNA: TGCGCCAGCAGCCAAGAGGTTAGCAGGGCTCGGGGCTACACCTTC.

This sequence joins TRBV5-1 and TRBJ2-6; no firm D call. The V gene's germline CDR1 is SGHRS and CDR2 YFSETQ. Trimming shortened V by 1 base and J by 2 bases, and 7 bases separated the two germline ends. The length of the CDR3 is 15 residues. The CDR3 sequence is CASSLPSAGANVLTF. For the CDR3, the DNA is TGCGCCAGCAGCTTGCCCAGCGCTGGGGCCAACGTCCTGACTTTC.